This note documents a single TCR beta chain sequence. These data originate in a study of glioma-infiltrating T cells. Amplification of TCR alpha and beta CDR3 regions from RNA used iRepertoire nested multiplex PCR. TCRdb recomputed calls from the multiplex PCR reads with MiXCR, one row per CDR3 protein. This sample has tens of thousands of distinct CDR3 sequences, with about a quarter found just once. The CDR3 consists of 18 residues. Trimming cost V 0 bases and J 1 base, with 18 bases left between them. The origin of this receptor is a human donor with low-grade glioma or glioblastoma, undergoing nonglioma brain surgery, or in good health (not recorded which). Sequenced: glioma tissue, nonneoplastic brain tissue, or PBMCs (not recorded which). This sequence joins TRBV12-3 or TRBV12-4 and TRBJ2-5; D is possibly TRBD2 (5 bases). The CDR3 nucleotides are TGTGCCAGCAGTTTAGCCTATTCTAGCTGGGTACTCCAAGAGACCCAGTACTTC. Its translation: CASSLAYSSWVLQETQYF.